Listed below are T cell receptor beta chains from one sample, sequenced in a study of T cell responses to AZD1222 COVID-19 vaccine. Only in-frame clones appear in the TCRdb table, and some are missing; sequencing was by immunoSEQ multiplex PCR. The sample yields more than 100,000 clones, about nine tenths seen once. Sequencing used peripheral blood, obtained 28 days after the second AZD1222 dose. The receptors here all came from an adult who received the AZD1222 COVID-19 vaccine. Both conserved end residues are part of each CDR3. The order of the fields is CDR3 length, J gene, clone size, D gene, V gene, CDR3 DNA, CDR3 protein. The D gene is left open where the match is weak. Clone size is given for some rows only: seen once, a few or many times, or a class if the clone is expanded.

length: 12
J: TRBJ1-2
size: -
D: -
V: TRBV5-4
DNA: TGTGCCAGCAGCGTCGACAGCTATGGCTACACCTTC
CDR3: CASSVDSYGYTF

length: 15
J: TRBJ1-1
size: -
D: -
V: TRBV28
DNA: TGTGCCAGCACCCCCTGGGGGGGCATGAACACTGAAGCTTTCTTT
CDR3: CASTPWGGMNTEAFF

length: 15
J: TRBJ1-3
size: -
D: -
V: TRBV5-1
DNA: TGCGCCAGCAGCTTGACTGACCTCTCTGGAAACACCATATATTTT
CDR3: CASSLTDLSGNTIYF

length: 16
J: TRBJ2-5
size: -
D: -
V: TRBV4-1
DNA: TGCGCCAGCAGCCCGTTGGTAATTGCGGACCAAGAGACCCAGTACTTC
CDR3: CASSPLVIADQETQYF

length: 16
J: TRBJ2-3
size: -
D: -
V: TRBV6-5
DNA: TGTGCCAGCAGTTACTCTCCGGCCTTAAACACAGATACGCAGTATTTT
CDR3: CASSYSPALNTDTQYF

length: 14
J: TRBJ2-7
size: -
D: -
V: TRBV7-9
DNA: TGTGCCAGCAGCTTTGACCAATATGGGTACGAGCAGTACTTC
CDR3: CASSFDQYGYEQYF

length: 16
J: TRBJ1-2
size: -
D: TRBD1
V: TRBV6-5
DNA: TGTGCCAGCAGTTACGAGGCAGGGGGCGTCGACTATGGCTACACCTTC
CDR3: CASSYEAGGVDYGYTF

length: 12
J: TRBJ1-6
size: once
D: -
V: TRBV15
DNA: TGTGCCACCAGCAGAGATTTGTCACCCCTCCACTTT
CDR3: CATSRDLSPLHF

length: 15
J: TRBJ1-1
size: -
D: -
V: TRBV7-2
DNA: TGTGCCAGCAGCTTAGAATTCGTTGAGGGTGGAGAAGCTTTCTTT
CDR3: CASSLEFVEGGEAFF

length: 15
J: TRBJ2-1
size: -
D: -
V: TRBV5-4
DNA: TGTGCCAGCAGCTTGGTGAGCAGAGCGAATGATGAGCAGTTCTTC
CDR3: CASSLVSRANDEQFF

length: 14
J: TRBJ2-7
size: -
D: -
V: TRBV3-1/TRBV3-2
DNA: TGTGCCAGCAGCCAAGCGGGCGAATCCTACGAGCAGTACTTC
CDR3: CASSQAGESYEQYF

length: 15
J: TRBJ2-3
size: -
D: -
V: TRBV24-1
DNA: TGTGCCACCAGTGATTCGGCAGCCTCCACAGATACGCAGTATTTT
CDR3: CATSDSAASTDTQYF

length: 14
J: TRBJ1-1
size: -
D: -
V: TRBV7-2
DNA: TGTGCCAGCAGCTTTTCTAGCATCATCACTGAAGCTTTCTTT
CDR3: CASSFSSIITEAFF

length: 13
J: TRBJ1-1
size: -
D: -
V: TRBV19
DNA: TGTGCCAGTCAATACCAGGGGAACACTGAAGCTTTCTTT
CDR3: CASQYQGNTEAFF

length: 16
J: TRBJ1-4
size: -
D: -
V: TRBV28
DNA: TGTGCCAGCAGTTCAGGACCGTTTGCAACTAATGAAAAACTGTTTTTT
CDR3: CASSSGPFATNEKLFF

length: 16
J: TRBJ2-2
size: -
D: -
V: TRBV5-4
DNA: TGTGCCAGCAGCCACATAGCGCTGGTGTCAACCGGGGAGCTGTTTTTT
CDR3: CASSHIALVSTGELFF

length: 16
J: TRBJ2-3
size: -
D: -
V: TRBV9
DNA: TGTGCCAGCAGCGTTTTTGGCGGAGGGGGCACAGATACGCAGTATTTT
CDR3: CASSVFGGGGTDTQYF

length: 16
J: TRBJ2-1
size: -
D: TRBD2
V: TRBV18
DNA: TGTGCCAGCTCACCTCCGACTAGCGGGAGATTTTATGAGCAGTTCTTC
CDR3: CASSPPTSGRFYEQFF

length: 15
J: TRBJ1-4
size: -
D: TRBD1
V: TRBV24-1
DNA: TGTGCCACCAGTGATTTGGGTCAGGGGGAAGAAAAACTGTTTTTT
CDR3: CATSDLGQGEEKLFF